This T cell receptor (beta chain) was retrieved from a study of human T cells and chemical hapten exposure. TCRdb reprocessed the RACE reads via MiXCR and lists one record per CDR3 protein. The data contain about 34,000 distinct CDR3 sequences, about 9.3% of them seen just once; the ten biggest clones take up 27%. The trim removed 4 bases at V and 4 bases at J, leaving 5 bases unmatched. CDR3 length: 15 residues. The V gene's germline CDR1 is SGHTA and CDR2 FQGNSA. Noted time point: pre-sensitization, week 0. Treatment here: therapeutic diphenylcyclopropenone sensitization with weekly scalp DPC. Researchers extracted total RNA from unfractionated whole blood. Ahead of applying each patch test, blood was sampled.

The TCR sequence derives from a man aged 45-65 years with alopecia areata. Some clones in this sample may be carry-over from other donors' samples. The chain combines TRBV7-2 with TRBJ2-1, with TRBD2 matching over 9 bases. Sequenced here: whole blood, sampled in connection with sensitization to the hapten diphenylcyclopropenone (DPC). CDR3 sequence: CASSSTSGQYNEQFF. For the CDR3, the DNA is TGTGCCAGCAGCTCAACTAGCGGGCAATACAATGAGCAGTTCTTC.